The clone carrying this T cell receptor (beta chain) has a count of ten or more. This sample stems from a study of CDR3 diversity in severe acne. Germline CDR1 is LGHDT and CDR2 is YNNKEL (reference sequence). CDR3 length equals 12 residues. Trimming removed 1 base from V and 12 bases from J, with 10 bases in between. TCRdb re-analysed the PCR reads in MiXCR, keeping a single row per CDR3 protein. Seen here are approximately 90,000 distinct CDR3 sequences, 45% to 55% observed once, and the top ten hold around 10%. Sequencing was done on a sample of blood. This chain links TRBV3-1 with TRBJ2-1; D is unclear. This receptor was obtained from a male donor in good health, serving as a control. CDR3 in amino acids: CASSQAEFRQFF. The DNA for the CDR3 is TGTGCCAGCAGCCAAGCCGAGTTTAGGCAGTTCTTC.